This T cell receptor beta chain emerged from a study of CD8 T cells in Susac syndrome. Notes on this clonotype: Germline and junction disagree at one end, which may indicate a read error.

When the RNA was reverse transcribed, random hexamers were used with an input of roughly 0.5 to 1 ug. TCRdb reanalysed the immunoSEQ multiplex PCR reads using MiXCR and keeps one entry per CDR3 protein. The sample lists under 95,000 distinct CDR3 sequences; around 93% were seen once. The study sequenced TCR beta in blood CD8+ and CD4+ T cells. Both CD4+ and CD8+ T cells were negatively isolated, and TEMRA cells underwent FACS enrichment. The source is a human donor with Susac syndrome. The specimen was CD8+ T cells from PBMCs.

The CDR3: CASSRGTPEDF. The DNA for the CDR3 is TGTGCCAGCAGTCGCGGGACCCCGGAGGATTTT. The chain has TRBV12-3 or TRBV12-4 and TRBJ2-3; D is possibly TRBD2 (6 bases). The CDR3 extends over 11 amino acids.